Sequencing of this T cell receptor (beta chain) was carried out in a study of early T cells in non-severe SARS-CoV-2 infection. Turning to the study itself: Sequenced material consisted of bulk RNA (from unsorted whole blood), and chains were unpaired.

This clonotype has just a few counts. Individual cDNA molecules carried attached unique molecular identifiers. TCRdb re-called the 5' RACE reads through MiXCR, storing one row per CDR3 protein. The sample has just under 65,000 distinct CDR3 sequences, 4.5% to 7.5% seen once. V lost 6 bases and J 4 bases, leaving 15 bases between the germline ends. The CDR3 is made up of 14 amino acids. The rearrangement joins TRBV12-3 or TRBV12-4 to TRBJ1-2; a weak D match, TRBD1 (6 bases). This sequence was found in an adult who was a healthcare worker with PCR-confirmed SARS-CoV-2 infection or an uninfected control (not recorded which). Sequenced here: whole blood, sampled at baseline. CDR3: CASSSDRDTYGYTF. CDR3 sequence (DNA): TGTGCCAGCAGCAGTGACCGGGACACCTATGGCTACACCTTC.